The following is a T cell receptor beta chain sequence with its context. What it binds is not known. The data are from a study of OX40 agonist ivuxolimab in advanced cancers. The wider study: Every patient in dose escalation had hepatocellular carcinoma, melanoma, renal cell or head and neck cancer. Of mixed ages from about 23 to 90 and averaging approximately 60 years, the group was roughly 85% male. Whole-study results and caveats: In general, CD8+ T cells held more expanded clones than CD4+ did, on average.

Trimming pared 1 base from V and 4 bases from J, leaving 20 bases between. CDR3 size: 17 residues. CDR1 KGHSH and CDR2 LQKENI come from the germline V gene. Sequencing used immunoSEQ multiplex PCR; TCRdb keeps in-frame clones, though not all of them. Here the sample spans tens of thousands of clones, around 86% being singletons. The rearrangement uses TRBV18 and TRBJ2-7, with D possibly matching TRBD1 (6 bases). Sequencing used CD4+ or CD8+ T cells sorted from blood, obtained in a trial of the OX40 agonist ivuxolimab. The sequence was collected from an adult with an advanced solid tumor such as melanoma, head and neck, liver or kidney cancer. CDR3 sequence (DNA): TGTGCCAGCTCACCACACCCCCCTTCGGACAGAGGGTACGAGCAGTACTTC. Translated, it gives CASSPHPPSDRGYEQYF.